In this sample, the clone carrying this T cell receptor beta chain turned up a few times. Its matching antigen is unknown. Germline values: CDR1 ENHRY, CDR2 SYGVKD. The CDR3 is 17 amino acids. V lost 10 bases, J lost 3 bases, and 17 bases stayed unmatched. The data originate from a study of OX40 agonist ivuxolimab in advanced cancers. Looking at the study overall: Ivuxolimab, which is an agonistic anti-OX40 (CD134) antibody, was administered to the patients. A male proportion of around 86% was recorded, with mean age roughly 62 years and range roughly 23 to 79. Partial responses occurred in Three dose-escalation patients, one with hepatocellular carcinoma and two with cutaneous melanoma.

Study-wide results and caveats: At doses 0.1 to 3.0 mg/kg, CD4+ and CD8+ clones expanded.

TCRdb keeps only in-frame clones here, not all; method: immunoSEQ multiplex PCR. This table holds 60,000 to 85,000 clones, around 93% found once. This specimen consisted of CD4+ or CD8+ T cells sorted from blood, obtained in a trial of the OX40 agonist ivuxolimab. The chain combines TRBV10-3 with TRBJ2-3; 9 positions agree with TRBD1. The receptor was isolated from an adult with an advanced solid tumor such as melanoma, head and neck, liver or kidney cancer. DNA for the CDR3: TGTGCCACCTCTAACCGCGGACAGGGGAAGTCGACAGATACGCAGTATTTT. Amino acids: CATSNRGQGKSTDTQYF.